These 23 T cell receptor beta chains were sequenced from one sample in a study of blood T cell repertoires in COVID-19. Sequencing used immunoSEQ multiplex PCR; TCRdb keeps in-frame clones, though not all of them. The sample consists of 300,000 to 450,000 clones, roughly nine tenths of them appearing once. What was sequenced was peripheral blood. These receptors were taken from a woman aged 60-70 years with COVID-19, enrolled during active disease.

V and J are TRBV7-9 and TRBJ1-1, with a tentative D call TRBD1 (5 bases). The germline V gene encodes CDR1 SEHNR and CDR2 FQNEAQ (reference sequence). Trimming took off 1 base at V and 6 bases at J, with 15 bases between the two ends. The CDR3 spans 15 residues. The CDR3 here is CASSLEAGLYPEAFF. CDR3 nucleotide sequence: TGTGCCAGCAGCTTAGAGGCGGGGCTTTACCCTGAAGCTTTCTTT.

This clone was recorded once. The V call is TRBV27, the J call TRBJ2-1; D remains ambiguous. With 4 bases removed from V and 5 bases from J, the gap between germline ends came to 12 bases. The CDR3 length is 14 residues. Germline CDR1 and CDR2: MNHEY and SMNVEV (reference sequence). The chain's CDR3 is CASSSRLMNNEQFF. CDR3 bases: TGTGCCAGCAGTTCGAGACTGATGAACAATGAGCAGTTCTTC.

The chain recombines TRBV7-9 with TRBJ1-4; possibly TRBD1 for D (6 bases). The CDR3 runs to 14 residues. Trimming removed 9 bases at V and 6 bases at J, with 17 bases between. Germline V gives CDR1 SEHNR, CDR2 FQNEAQ (reference sequence). CDR3 residues: CASVLGTSDEKLFF. CDR3 DNA sequence: TGTGCCAGTGTCTTAGGGACATCGGATGAAAAACTGTTTTTT.

The chain combines TRBV23-1 with TRBJ2-1, with 9 bases matching TRBD1. TRBV23-1 is marked as an open reading frame, function uncertain. The CDR3 spans 15 residues. V lost 6 bases, J lost 4 bases, and 7 bases stayed unmatched. The CDR3 reads CASRERDRVYNEQFF. The CDR3 DNA reads as TGCGCCAGCAGGGAACGGGACAGGGTTTACAATGAGCAGTTCTTC.

This chain connects TRBV28 to TRBJ1-2; 7 bases match TRBD1. Germline assignment: CDR1 MDHEN and CDR2 SYDVKM. V was pared by 8 bases and J by 0 bases, with 3 bases of the junction left unmatched. The CDR3 has 13 amino acids. The CDR3 here is CASGTASNYGYTF. The CDR3 nucleotides read TGTGCCAGCGGGACAGCTTCTAACTATGGCTACACCTTC.

This clone was counted a single time. This chain connects TRBV9 to TRBJ1-3; TRBD1 is a possible D gene (5 bases). Germline V gene sequence: CDR1 SGDLS, CDR2 YYNGEE. This CDR3 spans 17 amino acids. Trimming removed 2 bases from V and 0 bases from J, with 15 bases in between. CDR3 sequence (DNA): TGTGCCAGCAGCGTCAGCCAGGGCCTCGGCTCTGGAAACACCATATATTTT. It translates to CASSVSQGLGSGNTIYF.

The gene calls are TRBV10-1 and TRBJ1-2; possibly TRBD1 for D (6 bases). Germline loops: CDR1 WNHNN, CDR2 SYGVQD (reference sequence). The CDR3 has 13 amino acids. Trimming removed 2 bases at V and 6 bases at J, with 10 bases between. The DNA of the CDR3 is TGCGCCAGCAGTGAGAACAGGGAGCATGGCTACACCTTC. It translates to CASSENREHGYTF.

V is TRBV2 and J is TRBJ1-1; 9 positions match TRBD1. Germline CDR1 and CDR2: SNHLY and FYNNEI. The trim removed 10 bases at V and 3 bases at J, leaving 6 bases unmatched. CDR3 length equals 13 residues. For the CDR3, the DNA is TGTGCCATTATACAGGGGGCGTACACTGAAGCTTTCTTT. Residues: CAIIQGAYTEAFF.

This chain joins TRBV9 and TRBJ2-1; 9 positions agree with TRBD2. V shed 2 bases and J 9 bases; nucleotides not matched to a gene: 12. CDR3 length: 16 residues. Germline V gene data show CDR1 as SGDLS and CDR2 as YYNGEE. The CDR3 nucleotides read TGTGCCAGCAGCGTTGGGCTAGCGGGGTTTTCTAGTGAGCAGTTCTTC. Translating it yields CASSVGLAGFSSEQFF.

The CDR3 loop reads CATSRDGSRGPYGYTF. The DNA for the CDR3 is TGTGCCACCAGCAGAGATGGGAGCAGGGGCCCCTATGGCTACACCTTC. The gene calls are TRBV15 and TRBJ1-2, with D perhaps TRBD1 (6 bases). Per germline, CDR1 LNHNV and CDR2 YYDKDF (reference sequence). Trimming left V 0 bases short and J 4 bases short, with 15 bases between. The CDR3 extends over 16 amino acids.

This chain links TRBV13 with TRBJ2-7, with TRBD2 matching over 9 bases. The V segment lost 4 bases and the J segment 2 bases; nucleotides outside the gene matches: 6. The CDR3 is made up of 15 amino acids. Germline lookup yields CDR1 PRHDT and CDR2 FYEKMQ (reference sequence). The CDR3 region is CASSSRLAVTYEQYF. As DNA, the CDR3 is TGTGCCAGCAGCTCCAGACTAGCGGTTACCTACGAGCAGTACTTC. Full variable domain (remainder filled in from reference TRBV13 and TRBJ2-7): AAGVIQSPRHLIKEKRETATLKCYPIPRHDTVYWYQQGPGQDPQFLISFYEKMQSDKGSIPDRFSAQQFSDYHSELNMSSLELGDSALYFCASSSRLAVTYEQYFGPGTRLTVT.

The chain is built from TRBV2 and TRBJ2-1; the D gene is possibly TRBD2 (5 bases). The CDR3 totals 14 residues. V was shortened by 6 bases and J by 10 bases, with 19 bases between the two germline ends. Per germline, CDR1 SNHLY and CDR2 FYNNEI. CDR3 region: CASSLRSGVGEQFF. Here the CDR3 DNA reads TGTGCCAGCAGCTTACGTTCCGGGGTCGGGGAGCAGTTCTTC.

This clone was recorded only once. The chain links TRBV5-1 to TRBJ2-2; possibly TRBD1 for D (6 bases). CDR3 size: 15 residues. Germline values: CDR1 SGHRS, CDR2 YFSETQ. V shed 1 base and J shed 3 bases, with 10 bases lying between them. The CDR3 sequence is CASSLTGSDTGELFF. As DNA, the CDR3 is TGCGCCAGCAGCTTGACAGGGAGTGACACCGGGGAGCTGTTTTTT.

The chain carries TRBV2 and TRBJ2-7; D possibly corresponds to TRBD1 (6 bases). The V gene's germline CDR1 is SNHLY and CDR2 FYNNEI. V was cut by 6 bases and J by 6 bases, with 15 bases left in between. The length of the CDR3 is 13 residues. The CDR3 loop reads CASRQGPTSEQYF. For the CDR3, the DNA is TGTGCCAGCAGACAGGGCCCTACTTCCGAGCAGTACTTC.

The rearrangement joins TRBV7-2 to TRBJ2-2; D gene unclear. The CDR3 runs to 14 residues. V shed 5 bases and J shed 3 bases, with 10 bases lying between them. Per germline, CDR1 SGHTA and CDR2 FQGNSA. The CDR3 nucleotides are TGTGCCAGCAGCGTCCACTTCGACACCGGGGAGCTGTTTTTT. It codes for CASSVHFDTGELFF.

This chain connects TRBV28 to TRBJ1-5; 8 nucleotides match TRBD1. V lost 0 bases to trimming and J lost 4 bases; unmatched junction nucleotides: 2. Germline-derived CDR1 and CDR2 are MDHEN and SYDVKM. There are 15 residues in the CDR3. The CDR3 spells CASSLWDRANQPQHF. The CDR3 nucleotides read TGTGCCAGCAGTTTATGGGACAGGGCTAATCAGCCCCAGCATTTT.

This clone was recorded once. The chain carries TRBV6-5 and TRBJ1-1; TRBD1 agrees at 10 bases. The CDR3 has 14 residues. The germline CDR1 and CDR2 sequences are MNHEY and SVGAGI. Trimming at V came to 4 bases and at J to 5 bases, leaving 4 bases not matched to a gene. The CDR3 reads CASSSDRGLTEAFF. CDR3 in DNA: TGTGCCAGCAGTTCCGACAGGGGGCTTACTGAAGCTTTCTTT.

This clone was seen a few times. V and J are TRBV27 and TRBJ1-1; D uncertain. The CDR3 contains 14 residues. Trimming cost V 4 bases and J 4 bases, with 13 bases left between them. In germline, CDR1 is MNHEY, CDR2 SMNVEV (reference sequence). Here the CDR3 reads CASSSIPPGTEAFF. For the CDR3, the DNA is TGTGCCAGCAGTTCTATCCCACCGGGCACTGAAGCTTTCTTT.

A few counts support this clone. The rearrangement links TRBV3-1 (or the pseudogene TRBV3-2) to TRBJ2-3; D perhaps matches TRBD1 (5 bases). Germline lookup yields CDR1 LGHDT and CDR2 YNNKEL (reference sequence). Trimming cost V 5 bases and J 6 bases, with 12 bases left between them. This CDR3 has 13 residues. As DNA, the CDR3 is TGTGCCAGCAGCGGTAACAGGTTGGATACGCAGTATTTT. This translates into CASSGNRLDTQYF.

V gene TRBV5-5 combines with J gene TRBJ1-3; D gene ambiguous. The CDR3 length is 15 residues. CDR1 and CDR2 (germline): SGHKS, YYEKEE (reference sequence). Trimming stripped 0 bases from V and 4 bases from J, with 11 bases between. As DNA, the CDR3 is TGTGCCAGCAGCTTGGAAACAACGCGGGGAAACACCATATATTTT. Amino acid sequence: CASSLETTRGNTIYF.

The CDR3 region has the DNA TGCGCCAGCAGCTCGAGGGTCCAGTACAATGAGCAGTTCTTC. This encodes CASSSRVQYNEQFF. The J gene is TRBJ2-1, the V gene TRBV5-1; D is perhaps TRBD2 (5 bases). With 3 bases removed from V and 4 bases from J, the gap between germline ends came to 11 bases. Per the germline V gene, CDR1 is SGHRS and CDR2 is YFSETQ. The CDR3 has 14 amino acids.

V and J are TRBV6-5 and TRBJ1-2; 8 bases are shared with TRBD1. There are 15 residues in the CDR3. Germline CDR1 MNHEY, CDR2 SVGAGI. J gave up 7 bases and V 0 bases, and 7 bases lay outside the gene matches. This CDR3 is CASSYSQGGQGGYTF. The CDR3 region has the DNA TGTGCCAGCAGTTACTCACAGGGGGGCCAGGGTGGCTACACCTTC.

This clone was seen a few times. The rearrangement joins TRBV5-1 to TRBJ1-6, with D possibly matching TRBD1 (6 bases). CDR3 length equals 15 residues. V gave up 0 bases and J gave up 5 bases, with 9 bases separating them. The germline V gene encodes CDR1 SGHRS and CDR2 YFSETQ. CDR3 sequence: CASSLGDIDNSPLHF. CDR3 DNA: TGCGCCAGCAGCTTGGGGGACATAGATAATTCACCCCTCCACTTT.